This passage covers 4 T cell receptor beta chains from one sample sequenced in a study of cytomegalovirus exposure and HLA in healthy donors. The primer mix had 60 Vbeta and 13 Jbeta primers. Using immunoSEQ multiplex PCR, the repertoire was profiled, and TCRdb retains in-frame clones only, with some absent. The sample records around 300,000 clones, approximately 84% being singletons. Material: PBMCs. The receptors stem from a middle-aged woman in good health and CMV-seropositive.

The chain is built from TRBV6-6 and TRBJ1-2, with TRBD1 as a possible D gene (6 bases). CDR3 length: 14 residues. CDR1 MNHNY and CDR2 SVGAGI come from the germline V gene (reference sequence). The V end lost 6 bases, the J end lost 5 bases, and 16 bases lay between the germline ends. The DNA for the CDR3 is TGTGCCAGCAGGGGGGGGCCGCCAGGATATGGCTACACCTTC. This gives the protein CASRGGPPGYGYTF.

The V call is TRBV29-1, the J call TRBJ2-7; possible D gene TRBD2, 5 bases. Trimming removed 0 bases at V and 3 bases at J, with 12 bases between. The CDR3 is made up of 14 amino acids. The germline CDR1 and CDR2 sequences are SQVTM and ANQGSEA. The CDR3 loop is CSVEEYPGNYEQYF. CDR3 DNA: TGCAGCGTTGAAGAATATCCGGGAAACTACGAGCAGTACTTC.

The gene calls are TRBV7-2 and TRBJ2-1, with 11 bases identical to TRBD2. The germline V gene has CDR1 SGHTA and CDR2 FQGNSA. CDR3 length: 17 residues. The J segment lost 6 bases and the V segment lost 1 base, leaving 8 bases of the junction unmatched. CDR3: CASSLVSSGRARNEQFF. CDR3 DNA: TGTGCCAGCAGCTTAGTTAGTAGCGGGAGGGCCCGCAATGAGCAGTTCTTC.

The sample holds a few counts of this clone. The chain couples TRBV2 to TRBJ2-2; 10 nucleotides align to TRBD2. CDR1 SNHLY and CDR2 FYNNEI come from the germline V gene. The CDR3 has 13 amino acids. J gave up 6 bases and V 6 bases, and 1 base lay outside the gene matches. As DNA, the CDR3 is TGTGCCAGCAGGGGACTAGCGTCCGGGGAGCTGTTTTTT. This translates into CASRGLASGELFF.